A single sample gave rise to the 14 T cell receptor beta chains below, sequenced in a study of T-cell reconstitution after alpha-beta-depleted transplantation in children. For TCRbeta, the library was prepared with unique molecular identifiers. Using its own MiXCR run on the PCR reads, TCRdb lists one record per CDR3 protein. The sample records about 590,000 distinct CDR3 sequences, 13% being singletons. The specimen comprised PBMCs, mostly from graft donor cells, sampled 360 days after TCRalphabeta/CD19-depleted stem cell transplant. Source of these receptors: a male patient aged 10-17 years who had a stem cell transplant for acute myeloid leukemia, so the T cells may come from the graft donor.

This clonotype was observed at least ten times. This CDR3 is CASSFSLHTGELFF. The DNA of the CDR3 is TGTGCCAGCAGTTTTAGTCTCCACACCGGGGAGCTGTTTTTT. The chain couples TRBV27 to TRBJ2-2; D uncertain. The CDR3 consists of 14 residues. Looked up from germline, CDR1 is MNHEY and CDR2 is SMNVEV (reference sequence). V lost 3 bases and J 3 bases, leaving 8 bases between the germline ends.

This clonotype was counted only a few times. This chain connects TRBV20-1 to TRBJ2-1, with TRBD2 matching 10 bases. Trimming at V came to 5 bases and at J to 6 bases, leaving 7 bases not matched to a gene. The CDR3 runs to 14 residues. Germline CDR1 reads DFQATT; CDR2 reads SNEGSKA (reference sequence). The CDR3 DNA reads as TGCAGTGCTCCTCGGACTAGCGGCCTCAATGAGCAGTTCTTC. This gives the protein CSAPRTSGLNEQFF.

V usage is TRBV10-3 and J usage is TRBJ1-5, with D possibly matching TRBD1 (6 bases). V was shortened by 10 bases and J by 7 bases, with 20 bases between the two germline ends. Germline CDR1 reads ENHRY; CDR2 reads SYGVKD. The CDR3 runs 14 residues. DNA for the CDR3: TGTGCCACCAACAGGGACCCCGTGAACCAGCCCCAGCATTTT. It translates to CATNRDPVNQPQHF.

This clonotype was picked up a small number of times. The chain joins TRBV9 to TRBJ2-7; 11 bases align to TRBD2. The CDR3 runs to 15 residues. Trimming took 4 bases from V and 2 from J; bases not matched to a gene: 5. CDR1 and CDR2 (germline): SGDLS, YYNGEE. The CDR3 coding sequence is TGTGCCAGCAGCCTTAGCGGGAGGGCCCCCTACGAGCAGTACTTC. Residues: CASSLSGRAPYEQYF.

The gene calls are TRBV15 and TRBJ2-7; either TRBD1 or TRBD2 may supply D (5 bases each). The CDR3 runs 14 residues. Looked up from germline, CDR1 is LNHNV and CDR2 is YYDKDF (reference sequence). V lost 0 bases to trimming and J lost 3 bases, with 9 bases between them. CDR3 sequence: CATSRDLRGYEQYF. The DNA of the CDR3 is TGTGCCACCAGCAGAGATCTGAGGGGCTACGAGCAGTACTTC. The whole variable domain, filled in from reference TRBV15 and TRBJ2-7, reads DAMVIQNPRYQVTQFGKPVTLSCSQTLNHNVMYWYQQKSSQAPKLLFHYYDKDFNNEADTPDNFQSRRPNTSFCFLDIRSPGLGDTAMYLCATSRDLRGYEQYFGPGTRLTVT.

The genes are TRBV29-1 and TRBJ1-2; D remains unclear. The CDR3 sequence is 13 residues long. With 5 bases removed from V and 4 bases from J, the gap between germline ends came to 14 bases. Germline V gene data show CDR1 as SQVTM and CDR2 as ANQGSEA. CDR3 in DNA: TGCAGCGTTCTAGAGGGTGACGGCTATGGCTACACCTTC. Residues: CSVLEGDGYGYTF.

This clonotype was seen only a few times. The rearrangement links TRBV11-2 to TRBJ2-1, with 7 bases lining up with TRBD2. Per the germline V gene, CDR1 is SGHAT and CDR2 is FQNNGV. The CDR3 extends over 18 amino acids. The V and J ends lost 3 bases and 0 bases, in that order; junction bases with no gene match: 11. Written as DNA, the CDR3 is TGTGCCAGCAGCTTTCCTTGGGCGGGAGATCACTCCTACAATGAGCAGTTCTTC. The encoded protein is CASSFPWAGDHSYNEQFF.

This clonotype turned up a few times. The rearrangement joins TRBV4-3 to TRBJ2-2, with D possibly TRBD1 on 5 matching bases. The CDR3 extends over 15 amino acids. V was clipped by 0 bases and J by 7 bases, with 12 bases between them. Germline CDR1 reads LGHNA; CDR2 reads YSLEER. In DNA, the CDR3 is TGCGCCAGCAGCCAAGAAGTAGGGGCTTACGGGGAGCTGTTTTTT. It is translated as CASSQEVGAYGELFF.

This clonotype was picked up a small number of times. The J gene is TRBJ2-1, the V gene TRBV6-2 or TRBV6-3; maybe TRBD2 (6 bases). Germline loops: CDR1 MNHEY, CDR2 SVGEGT. V lost 6 bases, J lost 6 bases, and 12 bases lay in between. The CDR3 has 13 residues. CDR3 DNA: TGTGCCAGCAGAAGACTAGGCCCCAATGAGCAGTTCTTC. Protein: CASRRLGPNEQFF.

This clonotype was detected ten times or more. The V and J genes are TRBV4-3 and TRBJ2-7, with D hard to call. V gave up 0 bases and J gave up 7 bases, with 7 bases separating them. Germline V gene sequence: CDR1 LGHNA, CDR2 YSLEER. There are 12 residues in the CDR3. Written as DNA, the CDR3 is TGCGCCAGCAGCCAAGATAAAGGGGAGCAGTACTTC. Protein sequence: CASSQDKGEQYF.

This clonotype was recorded a few times. Written as DNA, the CDR3 is TGTGCCAGCAGTTTAGACTGGGTATCCTACGAGCAGTACTTC. Its translation is CASSLDWVSYEQYF. The chain combines TRBV27 with TRBJ2-7, with no clear D. CDR1 and CDR2 (germline): MNHEY, SMNVEV (reference sequence). Trimming stripped 2 bases from V and 1 base from J, with 9 bases between. The CDR3 is 14 residues long.

The chain has TRBV18 and TRBJ2-1; 8 nucleotides line up with TRBD2. The CDR3 runs to 16 residues. Germline CDR1 is KGHSH and CDR2 is LQKENI. Germline trimming cut 3 bases from V and 8 bases from J; bases unmatched to any gene: 12. The CDR3 nucleotides read TGTGCCAGCTCACCGCTAGCGGGCCCCCCATCCTATGAGCAGTTCTTC. Encoded protein: CASSPLAGPPSYEQFF.

The V call is TRBV18, the J call TRBJ2-6; 10 positions agree with TRBD1. Unmatched junction bases numbered 10, after V lost 5 bases and J lost 0 bases. The CDR3 sequence is 19 residues long. CDR1 is KGHSH and CDR2 is LQKENI in the germline V gene. CDR3 in DNA: TGTGCCAGCTCAACGACTCCCGGGACAGGGGTCTCTGGGGCCAACGTCCTGACTTTC. Translated: CASSTTPGTGVSGANVLTF.

The chain couples TRBV7-9 to TRBJ2-7; TRBD2 aligns across 9 bases. CDR3 length: 15 residues. V shed 4 bases and J 2 bases; nucleotides not matched to a gene: 6. Germline CDR1 reads SEHNR; CDR2 reads FQNEAQ (reference sequence). The CDR3 DNA reads as TGTGCCAGCAGCTCAATAGCGGGAGTAACCTACGAGCAGTACTTC. Its protein is CASSSIAGVTYEQYF.